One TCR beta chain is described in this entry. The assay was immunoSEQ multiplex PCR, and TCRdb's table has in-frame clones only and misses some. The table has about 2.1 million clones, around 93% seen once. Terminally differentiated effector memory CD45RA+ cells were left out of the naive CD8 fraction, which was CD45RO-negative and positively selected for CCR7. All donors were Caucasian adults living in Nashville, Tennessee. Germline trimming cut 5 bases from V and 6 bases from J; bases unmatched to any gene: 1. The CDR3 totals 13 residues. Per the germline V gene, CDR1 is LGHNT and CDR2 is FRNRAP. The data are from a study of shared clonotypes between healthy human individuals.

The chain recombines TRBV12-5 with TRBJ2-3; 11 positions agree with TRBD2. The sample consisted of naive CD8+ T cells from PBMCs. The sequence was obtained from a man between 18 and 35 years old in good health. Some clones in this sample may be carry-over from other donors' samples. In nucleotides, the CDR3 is TGTGCTAGTGGTAGGACTAGCGGGGATACGCAGTATTTT. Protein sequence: CASGRTSGDTQYF.